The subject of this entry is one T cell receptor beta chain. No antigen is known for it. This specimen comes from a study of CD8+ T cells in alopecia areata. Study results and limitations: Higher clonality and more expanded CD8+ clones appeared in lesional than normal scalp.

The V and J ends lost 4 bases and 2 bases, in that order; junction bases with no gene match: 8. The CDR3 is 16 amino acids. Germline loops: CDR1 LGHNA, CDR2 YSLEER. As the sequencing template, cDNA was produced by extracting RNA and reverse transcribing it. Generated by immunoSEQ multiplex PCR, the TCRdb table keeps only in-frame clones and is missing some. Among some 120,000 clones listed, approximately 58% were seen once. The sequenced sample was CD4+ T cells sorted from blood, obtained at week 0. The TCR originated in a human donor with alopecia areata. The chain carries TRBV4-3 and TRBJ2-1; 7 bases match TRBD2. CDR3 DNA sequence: TGCGCCAGCAGCCCGGGACTACCCGGGGCCTACAATGAGCAGTTCTTC. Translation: CASSPGLPGAYNEQFF.